These T cell receptor beta chains were read from a single sample in a study of blood T cell repertoires in COVID-19. Produced via immunoSEQ multiplex PCR; TCRdb's table is partial and in-frame only. Of about 80,000 clones in the sample, roughly 76% are singletons; the top ten hold about 17%. Material: peripheral blood. These receptor sequences come from a man between 70 and 80 years old with active or convalescent COVID-19. Each CDR3 is given with its conserved first and last residue. The D gene is left open where the match is weak. Size is stated for part of the rows, as once, few or many counts, or as a class when the clone is expanded.

d_call,clone_size,v_call,j_call,cdr3_length,cdr3_aa,cdr3_nt
.,.,TRBV27,TRBJ2-1,13,CASSAGFPNEQFF,TGTGCCAGCAGTGCCGGGTTCCCTAATGAGCAGTTCTTC
.,few,TRBV20-1,TRBJ2-3,11,CSARLSDTQYF,TGCAGTGCCAGGCTATCAGATACGCAGTATTTT
.,.,TRBV6-5,TRBJ2-7,14,CASSSYRESGEQYF,TGTGCCAGCAGTAGCTACAGGGAAAGCGGCGAGCAGTACTTC
TRBD1,.,TRBV2,TRBJ1-1,14,CAIPSGTGGPEAFF,TGTGCCATCCCTTCCGGGACAGGGGGCCCTGAAGCTTTCTTT
TRBD1,few,TRBV27,TRBJ2-4,17,CASSPGTGSLAKNIQYF,TGTGCCAGCAGTCCCGGGACAGGAAGTCTAGCCAAAAACATTCAGTACTTC
.,few,TRBV6-1,TRBJ2-1,17,CASSEYRGEATNNEQFF,TGTGCCAGCAGTGAATATAGGGGCGAGGCGACAAACAATGAGCAGTTCTTC
TRBD2,.,TRBV7-9,TRBJ2-1,15,CASSGGGSSYNEQFF,TGTGCCAGCAGCGGCGGGGGGAGCTCCTACAATGAGCAGTTCTTC
.,.,TRBV4-1,TRBJ2-1,14,CASSQGSSEGEQFF,TGCGCCAGCAGCCAAGGTTCTAGCGAGGGTGAGCAGTTCTTC
TRBD1,.,TRBV5-5,TRBJ1-2,18,CASRSGGRIKISNYGYTF,TGTGCCAGCAGATCAGGGGGTCGAATCAAAATATCTAACTATGGCTACACCTTC
.,few,TRBV2,TRBJ1-6,15,CASSPSDRHNSPLHF,TGTGCCAGCAGTCCCAGCGACAGGCATAATTCACCCCTCCACTTT
.,.,TRBV5-5,TRBJ1-3,14,CASSLDALPNTIYF,TGTGCCAGCAGCTTGGATGCGTTGCCAAACACCATATATTTT
TRBD1,.,TRBV19,TRBJ1-5,13,CASSGTGDQPQHF,TGTGCCAGTAGCGGGACAGGGGATCAGCCCCAGCATTTT
.,once,TRBV7-7,TRBJ2-2,15,CASSPGTPNTGELFF,TGTGCTAGCAGCCCCGGGACACCGAACACCGGGGAGCTGTTTTTT
.,.,TRBV2,TRBJ2-7,15,CASSEALSRTYEQYF,TGTGCCAGCAGTGAAGCGCTATCTAGGACCTACGAGCAGTACTTC
.,.,TRBV6-2/TRBV6-3,TRBJ2-2,12,CASSLYTGELFF,TGTGCCAGCAGTTTATACACCGGGGAGCTGTTTTTT
TRBD1,once,TRBV27,TRBJ2-7,12,CASRGQGYEQYF,TGTGCCAGCAGGGGACAGGGATACGAGCAGTACTTC